These 6 T cell receptor beta chains originate from one sample sequenced in a study of cytomegalovirus exposure and HLA in healthy donors. In the PCR, 60 Vbeta and 13 Jbeta primers were used. Sequencing was performed with immunoSEQ multiplex PCR; in TCRdb, only in-frame clones are kept and a portion is missing. The sample table sets out around 150,000 clones. Specimen: PBMCs. Receptors originate from a woman aged 55 to 70 in good health and CMV-seronegative.

The chain recombines TRBV5-1 with TRBJ2-6, with D uncertain. The CDR3 is 16 amino acids. Trimming took 0 bases from V and 4 from J, leaving 11 bases between them. Germline CDR1 is SGHRS and CDR2 is YFSETQ. DNA of the CDR3: TGCGCCAGCAGCTTGGACGCAGGAACAGGGGCCAACGTCCTGACTTTC. Protein sequence: CASSLDAGTGANVLTF.

This sequence joins TRBV27 and TRBJ2-6, with unresolved D. This CDR3 comprises 13 residues. The V end was cut by 4 bases, the J end by 2 bases, with 3 bases between. CDR1 and CDR2 (germline): MNHEY, SMNVEV (reference sequence). CDR3 nucleotide sequence: TGTGCCAGCAGTTCAGCTGGGGCCAACGTCCTGACTTTC. Its protein is CASSSAGANVLTF.

The chain combines TRBV9 with TRBJ2-1; possibly TRBD2 for D (7 bases). The CDR3 has 16 residues. Germline CDR1 is SGDLS and CDR2 is YYNGEE. The germline V and J ends were trimmed by 4 bases and 6 bases, with 20 bases remaining between them. Written as DNA, the CDR3 is TGTGCCAGCAGCCCCGGCAGGAGGGGGGGCATCAATGAGCAGTTCTTC. It is translated as CASSPGRRGGINEQFF.

J is TRBJ2-1 and V is TRBV30; 7 nucleotides match TRBD2. Germline CDR1 is GTSNPN and CDR2 is SVGIG (reference sequence). The CDR3 sequence is 11 residues long. J lost 6 bases, V lost 7 bases, and 3 bases had no gene match. This CDR3 reads CASGEGNEQFF. DNA for the CDR3: TGTGCCTCCGGGGAGGGCAATGAGCAGTTCTTC.

The V call is TRBV7-3, the J call TRBJ2-2, with TRBD2 matching over 9 bases. V shed 0 bases, J shed 5 bases, and the junction held 4 bases outside the gene matches. This CDR3 comprises 16 residues. Germline V CDR1 and CDR2: SGHTA, FQGTGA. The CDR3 sequence: CASSLTFAGGTGELFF. The CDR3 DNA reads as TGTGCCAGCAGCTTAACGTTCGCGGGAGGGACCGGGGAGCTGTTTTTT.

The gene calls are TRBV5-1 and TRBJ2-5; 9 bases are shared with TRBD1. This CDR3 contains 19 residues. V shed 2 bases and J 2 bases; nucleotides not matched to a gene: 16. Germline lookup yields CDR1 SGHRS and CDR2 YFSETQ. The CDR3 region is CASSFLGQGDLGIQETQYF. CDR3 coding DNA: TGCGCCAGCAGCTTTTTGGGACAGGGAGATTTGGGGATACAAGAGACCCAGTACTTC.